These 32 T cell receptor beta chains came from one sample sequenced in a study of T cell responses to AZD1222 COVID-19 vaccine. Clones were sequenced by immunoSEQ multiplex PCR, and TCRdb holds only the in-frame ones, with some missing. The sample lists approximately 75,000 clones; around 86% were seen once. The starting material was peripheral blood, obtained 28 days after the second AZD1222 dose. The receptors shown here come from an adult who received the AZD1222 COVID-19 vaccine.

The V gene is TRBV9, the J gene TRBJ1-5; 7 positions match TRBD1. J was trimmed by 2 bases and V by 7 bases; bases with no gene match: 0. This CDR3 has 12 residues. Germline CDR1 and CDR2: SGDLS and YYNGEE. The CDR3 spells CASGTGNQPQHF. The CDR3 bases are TGTGCCAGCGGGACAGGCAATCAGCCCCAGCATTTT.

V gene TRBV30 combines with J gene TRBJ1-2; D perhaps matches TRBD1 (5 bases). Germline CDR1 reads GTSNPN; CDR2 reads SVGIG (reference sequence). Trimming took 4 bases from V and 5 from J, leaving 23 bases between them. This CDR3 spans 16 amino acids. CDR3 residues: CAWTLNVGQMVYGYTF. The CDR3 nucleotides read TGTGCCTGGACCCTAAATGTGGGGCAGATGGTTTATGGCTACACCTTC. The full variable domain, completed using reference TRBV30 and TRBJ1-2, is SQTIHQWPATLVQPVGSPLSLECTVEGTSNPNLYWYRQAAGRGLQLLFYSVGIGQISSEVPQNLSASRPQDRQFILSSKKLLLSDSGFYLCAWTLNVGQMVYGYTFGSGTRLTVV.

The genes are TRBV12-3 or TRBV12-4 and TRBJ1-1; D might be TRBD1 (5 bases). The CDR3 consists of 13 residues. The ends were cut back, 7 bases at V and 1 base at J, with 10 bases in the middle. The CDR3 DNA reads as TGTGCCAGCATCAGGACACCGAACACTGAAGCTTTCTTT. Amino acid sequence: CASIRTPNTEAFF.

The chain recombines TRBV28 with TRBJ2-7, with TRBD1 identical over 9 bases. The CDR3 extends over 14 amino acids. Trimming cost V 5 bases and J 5 bases; bases outside gene matches: 7. Looked up from germline, CDR1 is MDHEN and CDR2 is SYDVKM. CDR3 amino acids: CASSPGTGLHEQYF. Here the CDR3 DNA reads TGTGCCAGCAGTCCGGGGACAGGGCTTCACGAGCAGTACTTC.

The chain has TRBV5-6 and TRBJ1-1; D unclear. This CDR3 comprises 12 residues. Germline V lookup: CDR1 SGHDT, CDR2 YYEEEE. V was shortened by 4 bases and J by 2 bases, with 6 bases between the two germline ends. The CDR3: CASSLQNTEAFF. The CDR3 DNA reads as TGTGCCAGCAGCCTTCAAAACACTGAAGCTTTCTTT.

This clone was observed a few times. The CDR3 DNA sequence: TGCGCCAGCAGCTTTGGAGGGATGAACACCGGGGAGCTGTTTTTT. This encodes CASSFGGMNTGELFF. This chain connects TRBV5-1 to TRBJ2-2; tentatively, D is TRBD2 (6 bases). CDR3 size: 15 residues. V lost 2 bases, J lost 1 base, and 9 bases lay in between. From germline, CDR1 is SGHRS and CDR2 YFSETQ.

The J gene is TRBJ1-1, the V gene TRBV15; D uncertain. The V end lost 9 bases, the J end lost 1 base, and 9 bases lay between the germline ends. The CDR3 loop spans 12 amino acids. Per germline, CDR1 LNHNV and CDR2 YYDKDF (reference sequence). The CDR3 is CATSLGNTEAFF. CDR3 bases: TGTGCCACGAGCCTCGGGAACACTGAAGCTTTCTTT.

This clone was detected only once. V usage is TRBV27 and J usage is TRBJ2-7; no clear D. Germline V lookup: CDR1 MNHEY, CDR2 SMNVEV (reference sequence). This CDR3 contains 14 residues. Trimming removed 3 bases from V and 3 bases from J, with 12 bases in between. The CDR3 DNA is TGTGCCAGCAGTTTGTCCCCATACAACTACGAGCAGTACTTC. It specifies CASSLSPYNYEQYF.

This clone was recorded once. The V gene is TRBV20-1, the J gene TRBJ1-1; D unclear. This CDR3 comprises 11 residues. The germline gives CDR1 DFQATT, CDR2 SNEGSKA (reference sequence). CDR3 nucleotide sequence: TGCAGAACAGTACTTAACACTGAAGCTTTCTTT. It is translated as CRTVLNTEAFF.

This clone was counted only a few times. This chain connects TRBV19 to TRBJ1-5; no clear D gene. Germline values: CDR1 LNHDA, CDR2 SQIVND (reference sequence). The ends were cut back, 6 bases at V and 1 base at J, with 10 bases in the middle. There are 14 residues in the CDR3. This CDR3 is CASRERRSNQPQHF. CDR3 DNA: TGTGCCAGTAGAGAGAGACGGAGCAATCAGCCCCAGCATTTT.

The chain joins TRBV28 to TRBJ2-1; maybe TRBD2 (6 bases). Germline V lookup: CDR1 MDHEN, CDR2 SYDVKM. The length of the CDR3 is 11 residues. The CDR3 nucleotides read TGTGCTGTGGGACTTTACAATGAGCAGTTCTTC. This sequence encodes CAVGLYNEQFF.

The chain carries TRBV7-3 and TRBJ2-5; D tentatively fits TRBD1 or TRBD2 (5 bases each). The length of the CDR3 is 15 residues. V lost 8 bases and J lost 0, with 16 bases in between. The germline CDR1 and CDR2 sequences are SGHTA and FQGTGA. The CDR3 region is CASSSLGEYQETQYF. The CDR3, as DNA: TGTGCCAGCTCCTCCTTAGGGGAGTACCAAGAGACCCAGTACTTC.

This chain connects TRBV28 to TRBJ2-3; maybe TRBD1 (5 bases). CDR1 and CDR2 from the germline V gene are MDHEN and SYDVKM. CDR3 size: 14 residues. V was trimmed by 5 bases and J by 3 bases, leaving 12 bases between them. CDR3 nucleotides: TGTGCCAGCAGTGGCGACAGAAGGACAGATACGCAGTATTTT. It encodes CASSGDRRTDTQYF.

Only a few counts were recorded for this clone. The chain combines TRBV28 with TRBJ2-2; D is perhaps TRBD1 (5 bases). There are 14 residues in the CDR3. V was trimmed by 7 bases and J by 1 base, leaving 10 bases between them. Germline CDR1 and CDR2: MDHEN and SYDVKM. The CDR3 sequence: CASIPTGNTGELFF. The CDR3, as DNA: TGTGCCAGCATCCCTACAGGGAACACCGGGGAGCTGTTTTTT.

The sample holds one count of this clone. The rearrangement uses TRBV11-2 and TRBJ1-4; 9 bases fit TRBD1. The CDR3 contains 15 residues. V lost 4 bases, J lost 3 bases, and 3 bases stayed unmatched. The germline CDR1 and CDR2 sequences are SGHAT and FQNNGV. In nucleotides, the CDR3 is TGTGCCAGCAGCTCCTGGGACAGGGCTAATGAAAAACTGTTTTTT. It yields the protein CASSSWDRANEKLFF.

The chain links TRBV11-3 to TRBJ1-1; 8 bases match TRBD1. V was clipped by 5 bases and J by 8 bases; unmatched bases: 7. This CDR3 has 13 residues. Germline lookup yields CDR1 SGHNT and CDR2 YENEEA. The CDR3 loop reads CASSTRTGLEAFF. In DNA, the CDR3 is TGTGCCAGCAGCACACGGACAGGGCTAGAAGCTTTCTTT.

The chain has TRBV11-2 and TRBJ2-7; 10 bases map to TRBD2. From germline, CDR1 is SGHAT and CDR2 FQNNGV. J gave up 2 bases and V 1 base, and 5 bases lay outside the gene matches. The CDR3 consists of 16 residues. The CDR3 DNA follows: TGTGCCAGCAGCTTAGGGAGTAGCGGGGGGACCTACGAGCAGTACTTC. The encoded protein is CASSLGSSGGTYEQYF.

J is TRBJ2-3 and V is TRBV20-1; D unresolved. Germline values: CDR1 DFQATT, CDR2 SNEGSKA (reference sequence). V lost 3 bases to trimming and J lost 6 bases, with 7 bases between them. The CDR3 loop spans 11 amino acids. CDR3 sequence reads: CSASSLDTQYF. The CDR3 DNA is TGCAGTGCTAGTAGTCTTGATACGCAGTATTTT.

This chain uses TRBV18 with TRBJ2-5; D ambiguous. CDR1 is KGHSH, CDR2 LQKENI, per germline. V was cut by 6 bases and J by 5 bases, with 16 bases left in between. The CDR3 totals 14 residues. The CDR3: CASSPTTVDETQYF. CDR3 DNA: TGTGCCAGCTCTCCTACCACGGTGGACGAGACCCAGTACTTC.

This chain connects TRBV30 to TRBJ1-3, with TRBD1 matching over 7 bases. The V segment lost 4 bases and the J segment 0 bases; nucleotides outside the gene matches: 0. The length of the CDR3 is 13 residues. Germline V gene data show CDR1 as GTSNPN and CDR2 as SVGIG (reference sequence). In DNA, the CDR3 is TGTGCCTGGACAGGGGGCTCTGGAAACACCATATATTTT. This translates into CAWTGGSGNTIYF.

The chain is built from TRBV10-1 and TRBJ2-2; tentatively, D is TRBD2 (6 bases). Germline V gene lookup returns CDR1 WNHNN and CDR2 SYGVQD (reference sequence). V lost 6 bases and J 5 bases, leaving 7 bases between the germline ends. The CDR3 runs to 12 residues. CDR3: CASRGTTGELFF. For the CDR3, the DNA is TGCGCCAGCAGGGGGACTACCGGGGAGCTGTTTTTT.

This chain uses TRBV6-1 with TRBJ1-2; TRBD1 matches 8 bases. The V and J ends lost 2 bases and 7 bases, in that order; junction bases with no gene match: 9. CDR1 MNHNS and CDR2 SASEGT come from the germline V gene. There are 15 residues in the CDR3. Written as DNA, the CDR3 is TGTGCCAGCAGTGAAAGAAGAGGGCAGGGGGCTGGCTACACCTTC. Protein product: CASSERRGQGAGYTF.

The rearrangement joins TRBV7-9 to TRBJ2-7, with D perhaps TRBD1 (5 bases). With 5 bases removed from V and 6 bases from J, the gap between germline ends came to 11 bases. There are 12 residues in the CDR3. Germline CDR1 and CDR2: SEHNR and FQNEAQ (reference sequence). CDR3 in DNA: TGTGCCAGCAGCATAGGGGTAGGCGAGCAGTACTTC. Translated: CASSIGVGEQYF.

The J gene is TRBJ2-6, the V gene TRBV3-1 (or the pseudogene TRBV3-2); D is undetermined. Germline lookup yields CDR1 LGHDT and CDR2 YNNKEL (reference sequence). CDR3 size: 16 residues. Between the trimmed V and J ends, which lost 6 bases and 0 bases, there was a span of 12 bases. The CDR3 reads CASSSMSSSGANVLTF. CDR3 DNA sequence: TGTGCCAGCAGTTCCATGAGTAGCTCTGGGGCCAACGTCCTGACTTTC.

The genes are TRBV5-4 and TRBJ1-1; 10 nucleotides align to TRBD1. Germline loops: CDR1 SGHNT, CDR2 YYREEE (reference sequence). The CDR3 loop spans 14 amino acids. Germline trimming cut 2 bases from V and 5 bases from J; bases unmatched to any gene: 3. The DNA for the CDR3 is TGTGCCAGCAGCTTCGACAGGGGGCATACTGAAGCTTTCTTT. This sequence encodes CASSFDRGHTEAFF.

The chain combines TRBV9 with TRBJ1-3; 11 positions agree with TRBD1. Germline V gives CDR1 SGDLS, CDR2 YYNGEE. V shed 0 bases and J 4 bases; nucleotides not matched to a gene: 6. This CDR3 contains 17 residues. The CDR3 DNA is TGTGCCAGCAGCGTAGCGGGACAGGGGGATTCCGGAAACACCATATATTTT. As protein: CASSVAGQGDSGNTIYF. The whole variable domain, filled in from reference TRBV9 and TRBJ1-3, reads DSGVTQTPKHLITATGQRVTLRCSPRSGDLSVYWYQQSLDQGLQFLIQYYNGEERAKGNILERFSAQQFPDLHSELNLSSLELGDSALYFCASSVAGQGDSGNTIYFGEGSWLTVV.

V gene TRBV7-2 combines with J gene TRBJ2-3; D might be TRBD1 (5 bases). The CDR3 has 16 residues. Germline lookup yields CDR1 SGHTA and CDR2 FQGNSA. Trimming left V 4 bases short and J 1 base short, with 15 bases between. This CDR3 is CASSYTSQQGTDTQYF. DNA of the CDR3: TGTGCCAGCAGCTATACCTCGCAACAGGGCACAGATACGCAGTATTTT.

This clone was detected only once. The chain recombines TRBV6-5 with TRBJ2-7; D may match TRBD1 or TRBD2 (6 bases each). Trimming took 5 bases from V and 6 from J, leaving 17 bases between them. Germline lookup yields CDR1 MNHEY and CDR2 SVGAGI. The CDR3 is 14 amino acids. DNA for the CDR3: TGTGCCAGCAGTCGAGGGGGGCAGGGAGTCGAGCAGTACTTC. Protein sequence: CASSRGGQGVEQYF.

The rearrangement uses TRBV4-3 and TRBJ1-1; 10 nucleotides agree with TRBD1. CDR3 length equals 15 residues. V shed 4 bases, J shed 4 bases, and the junction held 6 bases outside the gene matches. CDR1 is LGHNA and CDR2 is YSLEER in the germline V gene. CDR3 region: CASSRGTGEGTEAFF. The CDR3 nucleotides are TGCGCCAGCAGCCGCGGGACAGGGGAGGGCACTGAAGCTTTCTTT.

This clone has only a few counts. The chain is built from TRBV6-5 and TRBJ2-5, with 11 nucleotides matching TRBD2. Germline V gene data show CDR1 as MNHEY and CDR2 as SVGAGI. Germline trimming cut 5 bases from V and 2 bases from J; bases unmatched to any gene: 4. The length of the CDR3 is 15 residues. The CDR3 coding sequence is TGTGCCAGCAGTACCCTAGCGGGGGGTCAAGAGACCCAGTACTTC. Translation: CASSTLAGGQETQYF.

The chain employs TRBV19 and TRBJ1-1; TRBD1 matches 8 bases. This CDR3 is built from 14 residues. V gave up 7 bases and J gave up 7 bases; unmatched junction bases: 11. Germline V CDR1 and CDR2: LNHDA, SQIVND (reference sequence). CDR3 loop: CASTTTGAKGEAFF. The CDR3 nucleotides are TGTGCCAGTACCACGACAGGGGCCAAGGGTGAAGCTTTCTTT.

The chain uses TRBV12-3 or TRBV12-4 and TRBJ1-2; D gene unclear. This CDR3 is built from 13 residues. Trimming removed 10 bases at V and 0 bases at J, with 12 bases between. The CDR3 loop is CATVPGPNYGYTF. CDR3 coding DNA: TGTGCCACCGTCCCAGGCCCTAACTATGGCTACACCTTC.